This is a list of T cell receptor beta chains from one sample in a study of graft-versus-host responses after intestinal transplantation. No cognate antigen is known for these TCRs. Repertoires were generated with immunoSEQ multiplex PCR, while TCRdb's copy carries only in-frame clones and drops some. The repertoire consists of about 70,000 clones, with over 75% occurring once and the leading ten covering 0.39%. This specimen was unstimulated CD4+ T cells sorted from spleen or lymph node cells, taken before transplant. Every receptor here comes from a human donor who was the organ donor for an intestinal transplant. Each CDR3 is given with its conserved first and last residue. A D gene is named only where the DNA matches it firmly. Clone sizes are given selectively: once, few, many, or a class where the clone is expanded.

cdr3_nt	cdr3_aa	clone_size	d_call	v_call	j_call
TGTGCCACCAGCAGAGTTCGAGAAGCTTCTGAAGCTTTCTTT	CATSRVREASEAFF	NA	NA	TRBV15	TRBJ1-1
TGTGCCACCAGCAGAGAATCCTCGTACCGGGAGACCCAGTACTTC	CATSRESSYRETQYF	NA	NA	TRBV15	TRBJ2-5
TGCGCCAGCAGTTTCCGGGGGGTAGGACCTGGAAACACCATATATTTT	CASSFRGVGPGNTIYF	NA	NA	TRBV5-1	TRBJ1-3
TGTGCCAGCAGCCTCGAGAGCGGAAACACCATATATTTT	CASSLESGNTIYF	once	NA	TRBV5-5	TRBJ1-3
TGTGCCAGCAGTCCCGGACAGGCGAACTATGGCTACACCTTC	CASSPGQANYGYTF	few	TRBD1	TRBV6-1	TRBJ1-2
TGTGCCAGCAGCGTAGCCCTACTAGCCGCAGATACGCAGTATTTT	CASSVALLAADTQYF	NA	NA	TRBV9	TRBJ2-3
TGTGCCAGCAGCCGGCGGGGGGTCTCTGGGGCCAACGTCCTGACTTTC	CASSRRGVSGANVLTF	few	TRBD2	TRBV5-4	TRBJ2-6
TGTGCCAGCAGCTTAGACCGGGGTGGCTACAATGAGCAGTTCTTC	CASSLDRGGYNEQFF	NA	NA	TRBV7-2	TRBJ2-1
TGTGCCAGCAGCTTAGACGGGGGGCCCGTGCTGAATGAGCAGTTCTTC	CASSLDGGPVLNEQFF	NA	NA	TRBV7-9	TRBJ2-1
TGTGCCAGTAGTATAGGTCCCTACCGGGACTTCTGGGAGGACGGCAATCAGCCCCAGCATTTT	CASSIGPYRDFWEDGNQPQHF	NA	NA	TRBV19	TRBJ1-5
TGTGCCAGCAGCTTGGGACTGGGACAAGTCTATGGCTACACCTTC	CASSLGLGQVYGYTF	NA	NA	TRBV5-4	TRBJ1-2
TGTGCCAGCAGTGTGACAGGGGGCCATGGCTACACCTTC	CASSVTGGHGYTF	NA	TRBD1	TRBV6-4	TRBJ1-2
TGTGCCAGCAGCTTAAGGAAGGGGGCGATCGTGGGAACCCAGTACTTC	CASSLRKGAIVGTQYF	NA	TRBD1	TRBV5-6	TRBJ2-5
TGTGCCAGCAGCCCAGGGGTCACTGAAGCTTTCTTT	CASSPGVTEAFF	few	NA	TRBV7-2	TRBJ1-1
TGTGCCAGCAGCCCGGGGGGGACTAGCGGGGTGGATACGCAGTATTTT	CASSPGGTSGVDTQYF	NA	TRBD2	TRBV5-6	TRBJ2-3
TGTGCCAGCACCCCCCTCCGGTTCGGTACAGGGGCCTTTAATTCACCCCTCCACTTT	CASTPLRFGTGAFNSPLHF	NA	TRBD1	TRBV28	TRBJ1-6
TGTGCCAGCAGCCAGGGAGGAAGCTTTGGTGGGGCCAACGTCCTGACTTTC	CASSQGGSFGGANVLTF	NA	NA	TRBV5-4	TRBJ2-6
TGTGCCAGCCAACGGAGTTTTGAAAAACTGTTTTTT	CASQRSFEKLFF	NA	NA	TRBV18	TRBJ1-4
TGCGCCAGCAGCTCGGGGGACAGGGGGCCGGGTGAAGCTTTCTTT	CASSSGDRGPGEAFF	NA	TRBD1	TRBV5-1	TRBJ1-1
TGTGCCAGCAGTGAAAGGGGGCAGGGCAAACTGTTTTTT	CASSERGQGKLFF	NA	TRBD1	TRBV2	TRBJ1-4
TGTGCCAGCTCACCTGCGGGACTAGCGGTGAGGAATGAGCAGTTCTTC	CASSPAGLAVRNEQFF	NA	TRBD2	TRBV18	TRBJ2-1
TGTGCCAGCAGGCCCGGACAGGGTGGCACTGAAGCTTTCTTT	CASRPGQGGTEAFF	few	TRBD1	TRBV6-1	TRBJ1-1
TGTGCCAGCAGTCAGACACCTGCCTATGGCTACACCTTC	CASSQTPAYGYTF	NA	NA	TRBV6-5	TRBJ1-2
TGTGCCAGCAGTTACAAAGGGGTTAACTATGGCTACACCTTC	CASSYKGVNYGYTF	NA	NA	TRBV27	TRBJ1-2
TGTGCCAGCAGGCTAATCGGGGGGGCGAACACCGGGGAGCTGTTTTTT	CASRLIGGANTGELFF	once	TRBD2	TRBV28	TRBJ2-2
TGCGCCAGCAGCGTGGGGACAGCACAAGAGACCCAGTACTTC	CASSVGTAQETQYF	NA	TRBD1	TRBV5-1	TRBJ2-5
TGTGCCAGCAGCGTCTCAGGGGGCGCGAACACCGGGGAGCTGTTTTTT	CASSVSGGANTGELFF	NA	TRBD1	TRBV9	TRBJ2-2
TGCGCCAGCAGCTCATCGGGCTCTGGAAACACCATATATTTT	CASSSSGSGNTIYF	NA	NA	TRBV5-1	TRBJ1-3
TGCAGCGTTGGGGGGCTTGGGGAGCTGTTTTTT	CSVGGLGELFF	once	NA	TRBV29-1	TRBJ2-2
TGCGCCAGCAGTCAATCTGGGACAGGGGTCTGCACAGATACGCAGTATTTT	CASSQSGTGVCTDTQYF	NA	TRBD1	TRBV23-1	TRBJ2-3
TGTGCCAGCAGTTACTCGGCCAGGGGAACAGATACGCAGTATTTT	CASSYSARGTDTQYF	NA	NA	TRBV6-5	TRBJ2-3
TGTGCCAGCACCGAACTTAGACAGAACACTGAAGCTTTCTTT	CASTELRQNTEAFF	NA	NA	TRBV6-5	TRBJ1-1
TGTGCCAGCAGACAGGGGTCCCAAGAGACCCAGTACTTC	CASRQGSQETQYF	NA	TRBD1	TRBV2	TRBJ2-5
TGTGCCAGCAGCGTAGCGGGGGGACGCCTCTCTGGGGCCAACGTCCTGACTTTC	CASSVAGGRLSGANVLTF	NA	TRBD2	TRBV9	TRBJ2-6
TGCAGCGTCCCTCCGGCACAACAGGGCTCCCCGAACTATGGCTACACCTTC	CSVPPAQQGSPNYGYTF	NA	NA	TRBV29-1	TRBJ1-2
TGTGCCAGCAGCCCTCCGGGACTAGCAGGCACCGGGGAGCTGTTTTTT	CASSPPGLAGTGELFF	NA	TRBD2	TRBV28	TRBJ2-2
TGTGCCAGCAGCGCCTTAAGGGGGGGCATTCAGTACTTC	CASSALRGGIQYF	NA	NA	TRBV9	TRBJ2-4
TGTGCCAGCAGCGTGGACACAGCCAAGACCCAGTACTTC	CASSVDTAKTQYF	NA	NA	TRBV5-4	TRBJ2-5